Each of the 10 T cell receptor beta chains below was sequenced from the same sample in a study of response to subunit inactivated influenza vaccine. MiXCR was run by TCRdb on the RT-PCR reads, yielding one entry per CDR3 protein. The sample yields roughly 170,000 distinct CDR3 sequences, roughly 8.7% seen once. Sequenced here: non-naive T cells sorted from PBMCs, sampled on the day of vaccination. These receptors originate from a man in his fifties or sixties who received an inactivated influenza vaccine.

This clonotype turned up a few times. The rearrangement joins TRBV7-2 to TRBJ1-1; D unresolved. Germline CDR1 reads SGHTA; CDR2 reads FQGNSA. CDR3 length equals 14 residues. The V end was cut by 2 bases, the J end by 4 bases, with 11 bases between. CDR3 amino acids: CASSLSIGFTEAFF. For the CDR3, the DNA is TGTGCCAGCAGCTTAAGTATCGGGTTCACTGAAGCTTTCTTT.

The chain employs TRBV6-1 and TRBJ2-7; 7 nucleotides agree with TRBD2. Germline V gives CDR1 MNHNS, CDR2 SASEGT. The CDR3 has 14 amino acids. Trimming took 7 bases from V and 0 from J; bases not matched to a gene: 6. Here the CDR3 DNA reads TGTGCCAGCATCGGGGGGTCGTACTCCTACGAGCAGTACTTC. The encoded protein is CASIGGSYSYEQYF.

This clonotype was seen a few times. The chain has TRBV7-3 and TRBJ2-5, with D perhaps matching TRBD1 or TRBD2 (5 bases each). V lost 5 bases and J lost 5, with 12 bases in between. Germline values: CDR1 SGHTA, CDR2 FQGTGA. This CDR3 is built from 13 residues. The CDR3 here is CASSRRRDETQYF. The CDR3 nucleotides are TGTGCCAGCAGCCGGCGTAGGGACGAGACCCAGTACTTC.

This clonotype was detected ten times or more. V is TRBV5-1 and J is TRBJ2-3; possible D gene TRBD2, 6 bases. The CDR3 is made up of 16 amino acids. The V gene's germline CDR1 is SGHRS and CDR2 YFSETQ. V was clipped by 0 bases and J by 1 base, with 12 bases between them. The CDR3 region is CASSLDQRGGTDTQYF. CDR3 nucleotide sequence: TGCGCCAGCAGCTTGGACCAGCGCGGGGGCACAGATACGCAGTATTTT.

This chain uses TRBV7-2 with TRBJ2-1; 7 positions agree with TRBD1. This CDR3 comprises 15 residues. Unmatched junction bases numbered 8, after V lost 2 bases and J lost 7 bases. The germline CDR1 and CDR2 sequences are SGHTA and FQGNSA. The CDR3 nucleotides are TGTGCCAGCAGCTTAAACAGGGGAACAAGGAATGAGCAGTTCTTC. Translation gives CASSLNRGTRNEQFF.

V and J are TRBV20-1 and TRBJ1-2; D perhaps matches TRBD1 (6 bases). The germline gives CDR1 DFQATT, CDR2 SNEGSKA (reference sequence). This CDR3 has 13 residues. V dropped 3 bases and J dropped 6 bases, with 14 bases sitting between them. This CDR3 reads CSARTRSGDGYTF. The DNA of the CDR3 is TGCAGTGCTAGGACCAGATCAGGGGATGGCTACACCTTC.

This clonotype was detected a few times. CDR3 sequence (DNA): TGCAGTGCTAGAAACAGGGTCGAGGGCTACACCTTC. This sequence encodes CSARNRVEGYTF. This chain joins TRBV20-1 and TRBJ1-2, with D perhaps TRBD1 (6 bases). This CDR3 region has 12 residues. V lost 2 bases and J lost 8, with 12 bases in between. Germline V lookup: CDR1 DFQATT, CDR2 SNEGSKA (reference sequence).

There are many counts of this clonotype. The CDR3: CSVVTWTANEQFF. CDR3 nucleotide sequence: TGCAGCGTTGTAACCTGGACAGCCAATGAGCAGTTCTTC. The rearrangement joins TRBV29-1 to TRBJ2-1; weak D call: TRBD1 (6 bases). The CDR3 has 13 residues. Germline V CDR1 and CDR2: SQVTM, ANQGSEA. Trimming shortened V by 4 bases and J by 6 bases, and 13 bases separated the two germline ends.

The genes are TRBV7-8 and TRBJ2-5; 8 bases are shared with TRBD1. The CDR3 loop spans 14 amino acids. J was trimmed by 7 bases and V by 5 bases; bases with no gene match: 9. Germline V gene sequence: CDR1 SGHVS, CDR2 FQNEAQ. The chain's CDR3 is CASSKRTGLGTQYF. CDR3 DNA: TGTGCCAGCAGCAAACGGACAGGGCTGGGGACCCAGTACTTC.

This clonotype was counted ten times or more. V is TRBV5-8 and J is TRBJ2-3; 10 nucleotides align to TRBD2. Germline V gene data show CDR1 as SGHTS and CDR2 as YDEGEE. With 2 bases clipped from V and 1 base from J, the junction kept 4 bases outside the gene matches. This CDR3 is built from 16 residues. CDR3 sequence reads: CASSFFGTSGTDTQYF. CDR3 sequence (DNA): TGTGCCAGCAGCTTTTTCGGGACTAGCGGCACAGATACGCAGTATTTT.